The present TCR beta chain was sequenced within a study of tumor-infiltrating lymphocytes in primary liver carcinoma. About the research overall: The neoplasms were of stage T1-T3 N0M0, with dimensions of 4.2 to 10 cm across. Overall study findings and caveats: Overlap in tumor-adjacent and tumor-blood pairs fell below that of tumor region pairs.

The study co-extracted DNA and RNA from about 19-30 mg of unsorted bulk tissue. Patients carried chronic HBV infection without prior treatment. Turning to this clonotype: Its target is unknown. A much larger clonotype is one base distant, so this may be a read error.

The CDR3 sequence is 13 residues long. With 5 bases clipped from V and 3 bases from J, the junction kept 5 bases outside the gene matches. Germline CDR1 and CDR2: GTSNPN and SVGIG (reference sequence). Using a constant-region primer together with ProtoScript II reverse transcriptase, TCR beta cDNA was made from roughly 520 ng of total RNA. Amplification in three nested multiplex PCR rounds with slightly modified ARM-PCR gave rise to TCR beta libraries. A C-beta reverse primer was combined with TRBV1-TRBV30 forward primers in the first two PCR rounds, and each round had approximately 10 cycles. One entry per CDR3 protein, called by TCRdb with MiXCR from the multiplex PCR reads. The repertoire holds around 80,000 distinct CDR3 sequences, with around 66% as singletons.

The receptor comes from a man aged 40-49 years with primary liver carcinoma and hepatitis B virus infection. This chain uses TRBV30 with TRBJ2-7, with 9 nucleotides matching TRBD1. The sequenced sample consisted of tumor-adjacent normal liver tissue. CDR3 sequence reads: CAWAPGQGYEQYF. Here the CDR3 DNA reads TGTGCCTGGGCACCGGGACAGGGCTACGAGCAGTACTTC.